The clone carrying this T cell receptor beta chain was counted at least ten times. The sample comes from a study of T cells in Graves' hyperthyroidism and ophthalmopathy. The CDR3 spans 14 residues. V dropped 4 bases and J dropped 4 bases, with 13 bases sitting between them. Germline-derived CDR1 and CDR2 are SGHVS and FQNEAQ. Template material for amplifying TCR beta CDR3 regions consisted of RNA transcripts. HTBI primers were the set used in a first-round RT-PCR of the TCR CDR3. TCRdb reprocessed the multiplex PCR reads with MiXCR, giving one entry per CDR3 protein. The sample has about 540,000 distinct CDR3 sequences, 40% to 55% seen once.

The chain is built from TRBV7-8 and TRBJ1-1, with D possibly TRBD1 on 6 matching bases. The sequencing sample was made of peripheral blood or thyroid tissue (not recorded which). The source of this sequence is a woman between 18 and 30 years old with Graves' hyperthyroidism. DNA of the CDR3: TGTGCCAGCAGCTGGGGGGGCGCGAGCACTGAAGCTTTCTTT. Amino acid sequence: CASSWGGASTEAFF.